Listed below are T cell receptor beta chains from one sample, sequenced in a study of blood T cell repertoires in COVID-19. The method was immunoSEQ multiplex PCR; TCRdb's version includes in-frame clones alone and lacks a portion of them. Of 85,000 to 95,000 clones listed, about 87% are singletons. Sequencing was performed on peripheral blood. The receptors were sampled from a human donor with acute or convalescent COVID-19. The donor label of this sample is uncertain. Both conserved end residues are part of each CDR3. Each record gives: V gene, J gene, CDR3 protein.

TRBV5-8	TRBJ2-5	CASSSGLGTGGETQYF
TRBV5-1	TRBJ1-1	CASSLRPGGGNTEAFF
TRBV27	TRBJ2-1	CASNRDSQEDEQFF
TRBV3-1/TRBV3-2	TRBJ1-5	CASSQDGNQPQHF
TRBV2	TRBJ2-2	CASRAGTVGELFF
TRBV19	TRBJ1-5	CASRPGQNSNQPQHF
TRBV7-9	TRBJ1-1	CASSLGDRESGEAFF
TRBV6-4	TRBJ2-7	CASSHRGFAYEQYF
TRBV2	TRBJ1-4	CASTPMTGAGGKLFF
TRBV6-5	TRBJ2-5	CASSRLAGSEGAQYF
TRBV5-1	TRBJ1-4	CASSLHDSEEKLFF
TRBV7-9	TRBJ2-7	CASSWQGRNEQYF
TRBV7-9	TRBJ2-3	CASTRADTQYF
TRBV18	TRBJ2-5	CASSHTSGGRETQYF
TRBV7-2	TRBJ2-3	CASSTPRGLTDTQYF
TRBV5-4	TRBJ1-2	CASSLTTGEAYTF
TRBV19	TRBJ2-7	CATTGEGNTYEQYF
TRBV7-3	TRBJ2-3	CASSPYGGARGTDTQYF
TRBV6-2/TRBV6-3	TRBJ2-7	CASSYSPGQGYEQYF
TRBV28	TRBJ2-7	CASSPGQGYEQYF
TRBV7-9	TRBJ1-6	CASSRSGQSRKGSPLHF
TRBV6-5	TRBJ2-5	CASRAGPSGTQYF
TRBV28	TRBJ1-4	CASSLDRGRREKLFF
TRBV7-9	TRBJ1-6	CASSLSAPRGNSPLHF
TRBV7-9	TRBJ1-2	CASDSSGGGIAGYTF
TRBV27	TRBJ2-1	CASSLIRVSGGGYNEQFF
TRBV18	TRBJ1-1	CASSPPTGFTEAFF
TRBV13	TRBJ2-3	CASSLLAGGHQDTQYF
TRBV5-8	TRBJ2-3	CASSSFTAGTDTQYF
TRBV6-1	TRBJ1-2	CASSEAGGNSYGYTF
TRBV7-2	TRBJ1-1	CASSLGRDPIIAFF
TRBV5-1	TRBJ2-1	CASSLAGQGTYNEQFF
TRBV30	TRBJ1-1	CAWIQGPEAFF
TRBV11-2	TRBJ2-3	CASSLRGQIFTDTQYF
TRBV4-3	TRBJ2-1	CASSQALAGGIGEQFF
TRBV5-8	TRBJ2-5	CASSLARGGYQETQYF
TRBV28	TRBJ1-2	CASSPRSYNPGKANYGYTF
TRBV9	TRBJ2-3	CASSVAIADQDTQYF
TRBV28	TRBJ2-1	CASQWLHEQFF
TRBV5-1	TRBJ2-3	CASSLTGFADTQYF
TRBV28	TRBJ2-5	CASSLPRNQETQYF
TRBV24-1	TRBJ2-5	CATSDSRDVETQYF
TRBV19	TRBJ1-1	CASSIIPRQGAQTEAFF
TRBV21-1	TRBJ2-1	CASGGGSSYNEQFF
TRBV28	TRBJ1-5	CATDDASQGGQPQHF
TRBV5-1	TRBJ2-5	CASSYPSPRETQYF
TRBV5-6	TRBJ2-7	CASSQGAYEQYF
TRBV5-5	TRBJ1-4	CASSLVGSTNEKLFF
TRBV29-1	TRBJ2-7	CSVRDRVNEQYF
TRBV19	TRBJ1-5	CASSRGGLGQPQHF
TRBV4-1	TRBJ2-1	CASSPSGGRGNEQFF
TRBV20-1	TRBJ2-3	CSASANRGDTQYF
TRBV5-6	TRBJ1-2	CASSLEEVRRAGIGGYTF
TRBV3-1/TRBV3-2	TRBJ1-2	CASSQDTQGRRYTF
TRBV7-9	TRBJ1-2	CASSLAGRGYTF
TRBV9	TRBJ2-1	CASSDPGESSYNEQFF
TRBV7-9	TRBJ1-4	CASSFSFGTGLEKLFF
TRBV5-6	TRBJ2-1	CASSLDGSEQFF
TRBV5-6	TRBJ2-6	CASSLGRGRRPSGANVLTF
TRBV24-1	TRBJ2-1	CATSDSHGYNEQFF